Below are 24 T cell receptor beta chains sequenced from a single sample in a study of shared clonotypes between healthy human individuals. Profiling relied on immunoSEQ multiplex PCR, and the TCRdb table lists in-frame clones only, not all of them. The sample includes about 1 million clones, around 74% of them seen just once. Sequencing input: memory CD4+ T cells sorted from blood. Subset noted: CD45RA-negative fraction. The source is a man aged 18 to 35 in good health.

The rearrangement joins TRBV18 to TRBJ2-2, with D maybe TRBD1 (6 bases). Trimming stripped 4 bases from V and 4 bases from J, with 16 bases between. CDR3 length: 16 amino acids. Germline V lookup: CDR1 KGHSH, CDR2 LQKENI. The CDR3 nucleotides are TGTGCCAGCTCACTAAGGTTAGACAGGAGCACCGGGGAGCTGTTTTTT. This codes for CASSLRLDRSTGELFF.

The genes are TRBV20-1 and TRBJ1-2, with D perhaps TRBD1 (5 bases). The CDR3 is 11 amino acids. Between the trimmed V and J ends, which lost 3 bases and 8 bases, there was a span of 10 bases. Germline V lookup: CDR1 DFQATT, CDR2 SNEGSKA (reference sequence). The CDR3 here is CSASPRAGYTF. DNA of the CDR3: TGCAGTGCTAGCCCCAGGGCCGGCTACACCTTC.

Written as DNA, the CDR3 is TGTGCCTGGAGTGCACGAACCGTGGCCAGCCGTGAAAAACTGTTTTTT. Its protein is CAWSARTVASREKLFF. The gene calls are TRBV30 and TRBJ1-4; D is unresolved. Germline V gene data show CDR1 as GTSNPN and CDR2 as SVGIG (reference sequence). The V end was cut by 1 base, the J end by 7 bases, with 19 bases between. The CDR3 has 16 amino acids.

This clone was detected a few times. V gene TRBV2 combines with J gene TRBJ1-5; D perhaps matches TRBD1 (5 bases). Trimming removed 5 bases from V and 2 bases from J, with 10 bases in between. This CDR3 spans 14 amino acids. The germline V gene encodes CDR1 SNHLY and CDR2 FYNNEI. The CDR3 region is CASSFREGNQPQHF. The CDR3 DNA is TGTGCCAGCAGTTTCAGGGAGGGCAATCAGCCCCAGCATTTT.

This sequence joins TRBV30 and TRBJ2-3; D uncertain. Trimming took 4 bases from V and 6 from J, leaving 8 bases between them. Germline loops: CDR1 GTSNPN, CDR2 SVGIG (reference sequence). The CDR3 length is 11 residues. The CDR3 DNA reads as TGTGCCTGGACCATGAGGGATACGCAGTATTTT. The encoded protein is CAWTMRDTQYF.

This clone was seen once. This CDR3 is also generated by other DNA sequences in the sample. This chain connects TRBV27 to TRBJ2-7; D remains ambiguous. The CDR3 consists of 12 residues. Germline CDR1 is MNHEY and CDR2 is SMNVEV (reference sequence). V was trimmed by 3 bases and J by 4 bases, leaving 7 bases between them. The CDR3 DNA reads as TGTGCCAGCAGTTTGCTGGGGTACGAGCAGTACTTC. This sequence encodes CASSLLGYEQYF.

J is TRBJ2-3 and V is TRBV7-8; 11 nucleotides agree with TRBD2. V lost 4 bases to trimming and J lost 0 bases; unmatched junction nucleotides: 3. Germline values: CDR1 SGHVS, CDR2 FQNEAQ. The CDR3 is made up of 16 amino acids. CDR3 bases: TGTGCCAGCAGCTGGGGACTAGCGGCTAGCACAGATACGCAGTATTTT. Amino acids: CASSWGLAASTDTQYF.

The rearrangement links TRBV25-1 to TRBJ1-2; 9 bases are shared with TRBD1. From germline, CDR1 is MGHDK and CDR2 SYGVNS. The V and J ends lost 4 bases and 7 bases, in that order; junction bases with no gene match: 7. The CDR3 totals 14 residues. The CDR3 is CASSADRGLGGYTF. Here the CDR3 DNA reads TGTGCCAGCAGTGCGGACAGGGGTCTCGGTGGCTACACCTTC.

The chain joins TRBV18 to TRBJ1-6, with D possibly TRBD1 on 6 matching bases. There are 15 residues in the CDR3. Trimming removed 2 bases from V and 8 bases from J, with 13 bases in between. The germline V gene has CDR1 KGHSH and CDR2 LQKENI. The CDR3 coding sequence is TGTGCCAGCTCACCAATGGGGGGCGAGGATTCACCCCTCCACTTT. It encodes CASSPMGGEDSPLHF.

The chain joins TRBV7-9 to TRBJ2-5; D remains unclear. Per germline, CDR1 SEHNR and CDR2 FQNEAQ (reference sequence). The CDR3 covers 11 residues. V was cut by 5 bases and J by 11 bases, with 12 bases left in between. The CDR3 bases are TGTGCCAGCAGCGCGACGGTGGAGCAGTACTTC. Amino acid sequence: CASSATVEQYF.

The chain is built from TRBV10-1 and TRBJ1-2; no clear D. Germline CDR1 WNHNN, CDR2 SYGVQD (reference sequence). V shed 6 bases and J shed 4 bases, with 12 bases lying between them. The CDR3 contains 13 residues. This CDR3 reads CASSPSQLYGYTF. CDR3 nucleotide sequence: TGCGCCAGCAGCCCGAGTCAGCTCTATGGCTACACCTTC.

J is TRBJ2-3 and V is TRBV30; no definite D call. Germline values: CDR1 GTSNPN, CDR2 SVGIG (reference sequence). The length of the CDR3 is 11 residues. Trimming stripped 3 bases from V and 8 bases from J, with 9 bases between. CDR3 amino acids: CAWSPFGTQYF. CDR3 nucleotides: TGTGCCTGGAGCCCTTTCGGTACGCAGTATTTT.

The chain's CDR3 is CASSLQGRHEQYF. The CDR3 DNA follows: TGTGCCAGCAGTTTGCAGGGGAGACACGAGCAGTACTTC. The V call is TRBV28, the J call TRBJ2-7, with D perhaps matching TRBD1 (6 bases). The CDR3 contains 13 residues. Germline lookup yields CDR1 MDHEN and CDR2 SYDVKM. V lost 3 bases to trimming and J lost 5 bases, with 11 bases between them.

CDR3 coding DNA: TGCACCAGCAGCCACGGGACTTATCCTAACGAGCAGTACTTC. Translated: CTSSHGTYPNEQYF. This sequence joins TRBV1 and TRBJ2-7; whether TRBD2, the table's D call, matches the DNA was not checked. TRBV1 is shown as a pseudogene. The CDR3 covers 14 residues.

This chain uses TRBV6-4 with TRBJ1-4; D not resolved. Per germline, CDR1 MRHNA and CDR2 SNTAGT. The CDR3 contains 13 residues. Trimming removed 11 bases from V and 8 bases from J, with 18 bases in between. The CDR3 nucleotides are TGTGCCCAGCACTATACCTGGCGGGAAAAACTGTTTTTT. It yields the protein CAQHYTWREKLFF.

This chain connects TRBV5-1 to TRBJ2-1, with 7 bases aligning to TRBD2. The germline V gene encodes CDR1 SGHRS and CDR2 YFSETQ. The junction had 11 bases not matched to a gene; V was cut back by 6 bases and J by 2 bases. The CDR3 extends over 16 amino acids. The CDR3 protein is CASKPGPSGTYNEQFF. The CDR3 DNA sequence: TGCGCCAGCAAGCCCGGGCCTAGCGGAACCTACAATGAGCAGTTCTTC.

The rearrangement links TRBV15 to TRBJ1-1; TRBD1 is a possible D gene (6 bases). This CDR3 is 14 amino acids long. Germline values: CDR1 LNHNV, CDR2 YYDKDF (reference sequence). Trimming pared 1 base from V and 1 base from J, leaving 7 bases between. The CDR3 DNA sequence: TGTGCCACCAGCAGAGGGGGGGCGAACACTGAAGCTTTCTTT. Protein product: CATSRGGANTEAFF.

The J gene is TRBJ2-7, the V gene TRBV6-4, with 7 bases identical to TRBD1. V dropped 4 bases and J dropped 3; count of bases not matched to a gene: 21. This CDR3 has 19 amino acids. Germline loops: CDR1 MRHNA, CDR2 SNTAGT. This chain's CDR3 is CASSVLSPIGTARNYEQYF. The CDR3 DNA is TGTGCCAGCAGTGTTTTAAGCCCCATTGGGACAGCACGAAACTACGAGCAGTACTTC.

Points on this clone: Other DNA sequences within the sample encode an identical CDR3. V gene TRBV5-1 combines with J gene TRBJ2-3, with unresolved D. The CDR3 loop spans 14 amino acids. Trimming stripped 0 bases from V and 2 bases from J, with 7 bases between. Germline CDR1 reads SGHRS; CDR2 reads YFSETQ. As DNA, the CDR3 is TGCGCCAGCAGCTTGGAAAGATTCACAGATACGCAGTATTTT. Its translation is CASSLERFTDTQYF.

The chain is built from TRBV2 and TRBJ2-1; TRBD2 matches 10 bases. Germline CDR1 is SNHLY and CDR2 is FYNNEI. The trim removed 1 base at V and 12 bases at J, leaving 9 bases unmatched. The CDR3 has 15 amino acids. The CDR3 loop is CASSEDLAGAWGQFF. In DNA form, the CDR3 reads TGTGCCAGCAGTGAAGACCTAGCGGGGGCCTGGGGGCAGTTCTTC.

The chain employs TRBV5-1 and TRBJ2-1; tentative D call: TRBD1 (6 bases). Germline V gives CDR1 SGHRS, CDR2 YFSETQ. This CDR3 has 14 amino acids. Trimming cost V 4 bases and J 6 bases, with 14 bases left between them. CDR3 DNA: TGCGCCAGCAGCCCACAGGGTTATGCCAATGAGCAGTTCTTC. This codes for CASSPQGYANEQFF.

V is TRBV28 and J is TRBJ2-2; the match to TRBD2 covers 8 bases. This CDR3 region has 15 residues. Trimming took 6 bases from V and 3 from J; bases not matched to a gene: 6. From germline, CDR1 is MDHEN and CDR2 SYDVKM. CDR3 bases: TGTGCCAGCAGAAGAAGCGGGGGCCACACCGGGGAGCTGTTTTTT. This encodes CASRRSGGHTGELFF.

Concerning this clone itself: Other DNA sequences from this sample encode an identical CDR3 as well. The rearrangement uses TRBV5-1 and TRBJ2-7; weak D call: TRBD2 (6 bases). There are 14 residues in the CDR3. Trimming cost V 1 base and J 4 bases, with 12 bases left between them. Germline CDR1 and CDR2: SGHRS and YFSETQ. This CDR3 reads CASSLTGGVYEQYF. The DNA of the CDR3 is TGCGCCAGCAGCTTGACAGGAGGGGTATACGAGCAGTACTTC. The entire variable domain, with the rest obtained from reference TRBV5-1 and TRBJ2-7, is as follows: KAGVTQTPRYLIKTRGQQVTLSCSPISGHRSVSWYQQTPGQGLQFLFEYFSETQRNKGNFPGRFSGRQFSNSRSEMNVSTLELGDSALYLCASSLTGGVYEQYFGPGTRLTVT.

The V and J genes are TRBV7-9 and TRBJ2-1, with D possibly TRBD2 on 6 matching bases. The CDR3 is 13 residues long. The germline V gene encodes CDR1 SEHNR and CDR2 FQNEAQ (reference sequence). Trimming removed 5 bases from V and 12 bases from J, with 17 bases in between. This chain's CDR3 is CASSTGLTSWQFF. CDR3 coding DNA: TGTGCCAGCAGCACGGGACTGACAAGTTGGCAGTTCTTC.